The 21 T cell receptor beta chains given below trace back to one sample, sequenced in a study of regulatory T cells in long-lasting Graves disease (dated by TCRdb to about 2021). Taken with the paper, the label for time point translates to: persistent/refractory GD, antithyroid drugs over 5 years with positive TRAb. RNA was extracted from PBMCs in TRIzol for both TCR sequencing and RNA sequencing. Library creation used multiplex PCR. For sequencing, an Illumina HiSeq 4000 was employed. TCR beta libraries were built with iRepertoire HTBI primers and Arm-PCR amplification of CDR3 regions. In-frame beta chains were kept once TCRdb had trimmed the public reads at Q25 with fastp and called clones with MiXCR. Identical CDR3 proteins give one entry, which carries the most common genes and DNA. Within this sample are 350,000 to 450,000 distinct CDR3 sequences, with roughly a fifth of them counted one time only. 13% to 15% of the sample is held by the ten biggest clonotypes.

The specimen was peripheral blood mononuclear cells (PBMCs), collected when the disease was refractory, from a patient treated with antithyroid drugs. The receptors were gathered from a female donor with Graves disease.

The CDR3 nucleotides are TGTGCCAGCAGCTTATCGGGACTAGCGGGGCAAGAGACCCAGTACTTC. Encoded protein: CASSLSGLAGQETQYF. The chain combines TRBV11-1 with TRBJ2-5; TRBD2 agrees at 13 bases. V gave up 2 bases and J gave up 2 bases; unmatched junction bases: 2. CDR1 and CDR2 from the germline V gene are SGHAT and FQDESV (reference sequence). The CDR3 is made up of 16 amino acids.

The sample holds a few counts of this clonotype. This sequence joins TRBV4-1 and TRBJ2-7; 9 nucleotides match TRBD2. V gave up 6 bases and J gave up 2 bases; unmatched junction bases: 8. The V gene's germline CDR1 is MGHRA and CDR2 YSYEKL. The CDR3 is 15 residues long. CDR3 DNA sequence: TGCGCCAGCAGTCCCAATAGCGGGAGTGCCTACGAGCAGTACTTC. It encodes CASSPNSGSAYEQYF.

This clonotype was counted many times. The rearrangement uses TRBV5-6 and TRBJ2-5; D perhaps matches TRBD2 (5 bases). Trimming stripped 5 bases from V and 5 bases from J, with 10 bases between. The germline CDR1 and CDR2 sequences are SGHDT and YYEEEE. This CDR3 region has 12 residues. As DNA, the CDR3 is TGTGCCAGCAGGCGGGTCAAGGAGACCCAGTACTTC. Translating it yields CASRRVKETQYF.

This clonotype was found a few times. The V call is TRBV5-1, the J call TRBJ2-4; perhaps TRBD1 as D (6 bases). The tail of the sequence fits TRBJ2-7 better, so the J call may be wrong. The CDR3 extends over 11 amino acids. Germline V gene lookup returns CDR1 SGHRS and CDR2 YFSETQ. The CDR3 coding sequence is TGCGCCAGCCGACAGGACTACGAGCAGTACTTC. This translates into CASRQDYEQYF.

This clonotype was counted between two and nine times. The chain joins TRBV15 to TRBJ2-7; 8 positions agree with TRBD2. The CDR3 is 17 amino acids. Trimming at V came to 3 bases and at J to 5 bases, leaving 15 bases not matched to a gene. CDR1 LNHNV and CDR2 YYDKDF come from the germline V gene (reference sequence). The chain's CDR3 is CATSSEQREFTMDEQYF. The CDR3 DNA is TGTGCCACCAGCAGTGAGCAGCGGGAGTTTACTATGGACGAGCAGTACTTC.

The table lists this clonotype with a few counts. The rearrangement links TRBV4-1 to TRBJ1-1; D may be TRBD1 (5 bases). CDR1 MGHRA and CDR2 YSYEKL come from the germline V gene. Trimming removed 1 base at V and 4 bases at J, with 19 bases between. The CDR3 is 17 amino acids. The CDR3 sequence: CASSQGGVHRWGTEAFF. As DNA, the CDR3 is TGCGCCAGCAGCCAAGGAGGGGTACACAGGTGGGGCACTGAAGCTTTCTTT.

Many counts were recorded for this clonotype. The chain joins TRBV20-1 to TRBJ2-2; D may be TRBD2 (5 bases). Germline lookup yields CDR1 DFQATT and CDR2 SNEGSKA (reference sequence). This CDR3 is 14 amino acids long. The germline V and J ends were trimmed by 5 bases and 7 bases, with 17 bases remaining between them. CDR3 sequence: CSAWTGEGIGELFF. Here the CDR3 DNA reads TGCAGTGCTTGGACTGGGGAAGGGATCGGGGAGCTGTTTTTT.

The sample holds many counts of this clonotype. V and J are TRBV6-2 or TRBV6-3 and TRBJ2-6; D assignment may be TRBD1 or TRBD2 (5 bases each). The CDR3 spans 16 residues. Germline CDR1 MNHEY, CDR2 SVGEGT. V dropped 5 bases and J dropped 2 bases, with 13 bases sitting between them. The CDR3 reads CASSEILGAGANVLTF. The CDR3 DNA reads TGTGCCAGCAGTGAAATATTGGGGGCTGGGGCCAACGTCCTGACTTTC.

The rearrangement uses TRBV5-6 and TRBJ1-2; no clear D gene. The CDR3 is 15 residues long. Trimming took off 4 bases at V and 7 bases at J, with 20 bases between the two ends. Germline V gene sequence: CDR1 SGHDT, CDR2 YYEEEE. CDR3 residues: CASSQTGLPEGGYTF. DNA for the CDR3: TGTGCCAGCAGCCAGACCGGGCTCCCAGAGGGTGGCTACACCTTC.

The chain couples TRBV9 to TRBJ2-2, with TRBD2 matching 7 bases. Losses at the gene ends were 3 bases for V and 4 bases for J; bases not matched to a gene: 6. The CDR3 covers 15 residues. CDR1 and CDR2 (germline): SGDLS, YYNGEE. The DNA of the CDR3 is TGTGCCAGCAGCGGGATAGCGGGTAGCACCGGGGAGCTGTTTTTT. This sequence encodes CASSGIAGSTGELFF.

J is TRBJ2-7 and V is TRBV13; 10 nucleotides line up with TRBD1. Germline lookup yields CDR1 PRHDT and CDR2 FYEKMQ (reference sequence). V shed 4 bases and J 6 bases; nucleotides not matched to a gene: 12. This CDR3 region has 16 residues. The CDR3 coding sequence is TGTGCCAGCAGCTCTCTTGACAGGGGGCCGTCTGGCGAGCAGTACTTC. Translating it yields CASSSLDRGPSGEQYF.

The table lists this clonotype with many counts. The V and J genes are TRBV28 and TRBJ2-5, with D tentatively TRBD2 (5 bases). The germline V gene encodes CDR1 MDHEN and CDR2 SYDVKM. Trimming took off 5 bases at V and 3 bases at J, with 13 bases between the two ends. The CDR3 contains 14 residues. CDR3 DNA: TGTGCCAGCAGTCCCGGACTGGAAGAAGAGACCCAGTACTTC. This gives the protein CASSPGLEEETQYF.

This clonotype was detected ten times or more. The rearrangement joins TRBV6-1 to TRBJ1-2, with a tentative D call TRBD1 (5 bases). Germline assignment: CDR1 MNHNS and CDR2 SASEGT. V lost 6 bases and J 1 base, leaving 15 bases between the germline ends. This CDR3 has 15 residues. This CDR3 is CASRTGRRFNYGYTF. In DNA form, the CDR3 reads TGTGCCAGCAGGACGGGACGTAGGTTTAACTATGGCTACACCTTC.

In this sample, this clonotype turned up a few times. V and J are TRBV28 and TRBJ2-1, with D hard to call. V shed 4 bases and J shed 5 bases, with 15 bases lying between them. The CDR3 covers 15 residues. The germline V gene has CDR1 MDHEN and CDR2 SYDVKM. As DNA, the CDR3 is TGTGCCAGCAGTTCCTACACCACGGGTCACAATGAGCAGTTCTTC. Protein product: CASSSYTTGHNEQFF.

This clonotype turned up a few times. This chain links TRBV7-9 with TRBJ2-7; D gene ambiguous. Germline V gene sequence: CDR1 SEHNR, CDR2 FQNEAQ (reference sequence). V shed 5 bases and J shed 2 bases, with 7 bases lying between them. The CDR3 covers 12 residues. The CDR3 DNA reads TGTGCCAGCAGCCCTACCACCTACGAGCAGTACTTC. This gives the protein CASSPTTYEQYF. The full variable domain, with the rest looked up from reference TRBV7-9 and TRBJ2-7, is DTGVSQNPRHKITKRGQNVTFRCDPISEHNRLYWYRQTLGQGPEFLTYFQNEAQLEKSRLLSDRFSAERPKGSFSTLEIQRTEQGDSAMYLCASSPTTYEQYFGPGTRLTVT.

This clonotype occurred many times. The chain employs TRBV6-2 or TRBV6-3 and TRBJ2-2; 12 bases match TRBD2. The CDR3 runs 15 residues. Per the germline V gene, CDR1 is MNHEY and CDR2 is SVGEGT. The V gene end was trimmed by 8 bases and the J gene end by 5 bases; junction bases not matched to a gene: 6. This CDR3 is CASSRLAGETGELFF. The CDR3 nucleotides read TGTGCCAGCTCCAGACTAGCGGGAGAAACCGGGGAGCTGTTTTTT.

Ten or more counts support this clonotype. The CDR3 nucleotides read TGCGCCAGCAGTGTCTTCGGCCCCGACACTGAAGCTTTCTTT. As protein: CASSVFGPDTEAFF. The V call is TRBV10-2, the J call TRBJ1-1; D unresolved. Germline loops: CDR1 WSHSY, CDR2 SAAADI. The CDR3 runs 14 residues. The V end lost 4 bases, the J end lost 3 bases, and 12 bases lay between the germline ends.

In this sample, this clonotype turned up many times. The chain is built from TRBV15 and TRBJ1-5; D gene uncertain. V lost 2 bases and J lost 4, with 9 bases in between. Germline-derived CDR1 and CDR2 are LNHNV and YYDKDF (reference sequence). CDR3 length equals 14 residues. CDR3 protein: CATSRRRTNQPQHF. The CDR3 DNA reads TGTGCCACCAGCAGACGGCGTACTAATCAGCCCCAGCATTTT.

This chain uses TRBV29-1 with TRBJ2-7, with 8 bases lining up with TRBD2. The V and J ends lost 0 bases and 7 bases, in that order; junction bases with no gene match: 8. Germline CDR1 SQVTM, CDR2 ANQGSEA. The CDR3 contains 14 residues. CDR3 loop: CSVEDSLGLGEQYF. CDR3 coding DNA: TGCAGCGTTGAAGACTCCCTGGGACTAGGAGAGCAGTACTTC.

The rearrangement joins TRBV28 to TRBJ2-5, with D uncertain. V was pared by 6 bases and J by 2 bases, with 10 bases between. CDR3 length: 13 amino acids. The V gene's germline CDR1 is MDHEN and CDR2 SYDVKM. As DNA, the CDR3 is TGTGCCAGCAGACCCGGATGGCAAGAGACCCAGTACTTC. Its protein is CASRPGWQETQYF. Based on the CDR3 plus reference TRBV28 and TRBJ2-5, the full variable domain is DVKVTQSSRYLVKRTGEKVFLECVQDMDHENMFWYRQDPGLGLRLIYFSYDVKMKEKGDIPEGYSVSREKKERFSLILESASTNQTSMYLCASRPGWQETQYFGPGTRLLVL.

This clonotype was seen only once. The chain is built from TRBV3-1 and TRBJ2-3, with 8 bases identical to TRBD2. Germline CDR1 LGHDT, CDR2 YNNKEL (reference sequence). This CDR3 has 16 amino acids. Trimming at V came to 4 bases and at J to 2 bases, leaving 8 bases not matched to a gene. CDR3 sequence: CASSRPGGSLTDTQYF. CDR3 nucleotides: TGTGCCAGCAGCCGACCGGGAGGGTCCCTCACAGATACGCAGTATTTT.